Each of the 18 T cell receptor beta chains below was sequenced from the same sample in a study of blood T cell repertoires in COVID-19. Assay: immunoSEQ multiplex PCR; the TCRdb copy retains only in-frame clones and omits some. The sample includes 200,000 to 250,000 clones, 84% of them seen just once. The sequencing sample was made of peripheral blood. The receptors come from a human donor in a cohort sampled during active COVID-19.

V usage is TRBV12-3 or TRBV12-4 and J usage is TRBJ2-1; weak D call: TRBD1 (5 bases). This CDR3 has 11 residues. V shed 6 bases and J shed 6 bases, with 6 bases lying between them. CDR3 coding DNA: TGTGCCAGCAGCGACAGCAATGAGCAGTTCTTC. Its protein product is CASSDSNEQFF.

The chain carries TRBV6-5 and TRBJ1-5; TRBD1 agrees at 8 bases. J gave up 0 bases and V 6 bases, and 4 bases lay outside the gene matches. The CDR3 extends over 15 amino acids. Germline-derived CDR1 and CDR2 are MNHEY and SVGAGI. The CDR3 DNA is TGTGCCAGCAGCCTCGACAGGGGTAGCAATCAGCCCCAGCATTTT. Its translation is CASSLDRGSNQPQHF.

This clone was found once. The chain carries TRBV7-9 and TRBJ2-2; TRBD2 agrees at 11 bases. The CDR3 contains 17 residues. Germline V gives CDR1 SEHNR, CDR2 FQNEAQ (reference sequence). J lost 0 bases, V lost 3 bases, and 3 bases had no gene match. The CDR3 is CASSLTSGAPNTGELFF. The CDR3 DNA is TGTGCCAGCAGCTTGACTAGCGGGGCCCCGAACACCGGGGAGCTGTTTTTT.

The V gene is TRBV7-9, the J gene TRBJ2-2; 8 bases line up with TRBD1. CDR3 length: 15 residues. V lost 5 bases and J lost 2; bases outside the gene matches: 4. Germline CDR1 SEHNR, CDR2 FQNEAQ (reference sequence). The CDR3 reads CASSRGQANTGELFF. CDR3 sequence (DNA): TGTGCCAGCAGCCGGGGACAGGCCAACACCGGGGAGCTGTTTTTT.

On this clone itself: This sample includes further DNA sequences coding for the same CDR3. The V gene is TRBV28, the J gene TRBJ1-2; D remains unclear. The V gene lost 2 bases and the J gene lost 8 bases, with 9 bases spanning the gap. Germline V gene lookup returns CDR1 MDHEN and CDR2 SYDVKM. The CDR3 covers 12 residues. The CDR3 DNA reads TGTGCCAGCAGTTTAGGGCCTATCGGCTACACCTTC. The encoded protein is CASSLGPIGYTF.

CDR3 sequence reads: CASSFLLAVGYNEQFF. CDR3 DNA: TGTGCCAGCAGCTTTCTCCTAGCGGTCGGGTACAATGAGCAGTTCTTC. This chain connects TRBV7-8 to TRBJ2-1; 7 positions agree with TRBD2. This CDR3 spans 16 amino acids. Unmatched junction bases numbered 9, after V lost 3 bases and J lost 4 bases. CDR1 and CDR2 (germline): SGHVS, FQNEAQ.

J is TRBJ1-6 and V is TRBV28, with 11 bases fitting TRBD1. This CDR3 spans 14 amino acids. V was pared by 6 bases and J by 9 bases, with 4 bases of the junction left unmatched. Germline-derived CDR1 and CDR2 are MDHEN and SYDVKM. The CDR3 region has the DNA TGTGCCAGCAGGCCGGGACAGGGGGGTTCACCCCTCCACTTT. It yields the protein CASRPGQGGSPLHF.

The CDR3 region is CASRKTTGTSYEQYF. In DNA form, the CDR3 reads TGCGCCAGCAGAAAGACAACAGGAACATCCTACGAGCAGTACTTC. This chain links TRBV5-1 with TRBJ2-7, with D possibly matching TRBD1 (5 bases). CDR1 is SGHRS and CDR2 is YFSETQ in the germline V gene. V was pared by 5 bases and J by 1 base, with 16 bases between. This CDR3 is 15 amino acids long. The entire variable domain, with the rest obtained from reference TRBV5-1 and TRBJ2-7, is as follows: KAGVTQTPRYLIKTRGQQVTLSCSPISGHRSVSWYQQTPGQGLQFLFEYFSETQRNKGNFPGRFSGRQFSNSRSEMNVSTLELGDSALYLCASRKTTGTSYEQYFGPGTRLTVT.

The V gene is TRBV4-1, the J gene TRBJ2-1, with 9 bases matching TRBD2. The germline V gene encodes CDR1 MGHRA and CDR2 YSYEKL. The CDR3 is 15 amino acids. The trim removed 6 bases at V and 3 bases at J, leaving 6 bases unmatched. In DNA form, the CDR3 reads TGCGCCAGCAGACCCGGGACTAGCAGCTACAATGAGCAGTTCTTC. Translation gives CASRPGTSSYNEQFF.

V usage is TRBV7-9 and J usage is TRBJ2-5, with 8 bases that match TRBD1. The CDR3 is 14 residues long. The germline V gene has CDR1 SEHNR and CDR2 FQNEAQ (reference sequence). The V gene end was trimmed by 1 base and the J gene end by 4 bases; junction bases not matched to a gene: 2. Here the CDR3 reads CASSLGTGGETQYF. The CDR3 DNA sequence: TGTGCCAGCAGCTTAGGTACAGGGGGAGAGACCCAGTACTTC.

The genes are TRBV11-2 and TRBJ1-3; D gene ambiguous. CDR1 is SGHAT and CDR2 is FQNNGV in the germline V gene. V was clipped by 0 bases and J by 0 bases, with 6 bases between them. The CDR3 has 15 residues. The CDR3 reads CASSLERVSGNTIYF. In DNA, the CDR3 is TGTGCCAGCAGCTTAGAGAGGGTCTCTGGAAACACCATATATTTT.

This rearrangement joins TRBV19 to TRBJ1-5, with 8 bases fitting TRBD1. The CDR3 is 15 amino acids. V lost 8 bases and J lost 0; bases outside the gene matches: 6. The germline V gene has CDR1 LNHDA and CDR2 SQIVND (reference sequence). In nucleotides, the CDR3 is TGTGCCAGTCATAACACAGGGGGTAGCAATCAGCCCCAGCATTTT. It codes for CASHNTGGSNQPQHF.

The chain has TRBV2 and TRBJ1-6; 8 bases agree with TRBD1. V lost 6 bases to trimming and J lost 6 bases; unmatched junction nucleotides: 4. Germline V CDR1 and CDR2: SNHLY, FYNNEI. The CDR3 has 14 amino acids. The CDR3 DNA follows: TGTGCCAGCAGGAAACAGGGGGTTAATTCACCCCTCCACTTT. Its protein is CASRKQGVNSPLHF.

This chain links TRBV15 with TRBJ2-3, with D perhaps matching TRBD2 (6 bases). V lost 1 base and J lost 8, with 10 bases in between. In germline, CDR1 is LNHNV, CDR2 YYDKDF (reference sequence). The CDR3 runs to 13 residues. This CDR3 is CATSRGLGGTQYF. DNA for the CDR3: TGTGCCACCAGCAGAGGACTAGGCGGTACGCAGTATTTT.

The chain recombines TRBV11-2 with TRBJ2-5; the match to TRBD2 covers 9 bases. The trim removed 7 bases at V and 5 bases at J, leaving 11 bases unmatched. The CDR3 runs to 15 residues. The germline gives CDR1 SGHAT, CDR2 FQNNGV. The CDR3 bases are TGTGCCAGCACCGCGGGAGGGGCCCCGGGGGAGACCCAGTACTTC. This codes for CASTAGGAPGETQYF.

This chain uses TRBV3-1 (or the pseudogene TRBV3-2) with TRBJ2-7, with D unclear. Germline values: CDR1 LGHDT, CDR2 YNNKEL (reference sequence). The germline V and J ends were trimmed by 5 bases and 4 bases, with 9 bases remaining between them. There are 12 residues in the CDR3. CDR3 nucleotides: TGTGCCAGCAGCTCCTTATCTTACGAGCAGTACTTC. The encoded protein is CASSSLSYEQYF.

The CDR3 protein is CATSDFPTPSQVRGGPNSPLHF. Here the CDR3 DNA reads TGTGCCACCAGTGATTTCCCAACCCCATCCCAGGTACGAGGGGGCCCTAATTCACCCCTCCACTTT. The chain has TRBV24-1 and TRBJ1-6, with 7 bases lining up with TRBD1. CDR1 KGHDR and CDR2 SFDVKD come from the germline V gene. This CDR3 has 22 amino acids. The ends lost 1 base at V and 6 bases at J; junction bases unmatched: 23.

The V and J genes are TRBV10-3 and TRBJ1-1; D unclear. Trimming removed 5 bases at V and 0 bases at J, with 13 bases between. This CDR3 has 15 amino acids. Germline lookup yields CDR1 ENHRY and CDR2 SYGVKD. In DNA, the CDR3 is TGTGCCATCAGTCTCGGGAGGCAGATGAACACTGAAGCTTTCTTT. Its protein is CAISLGRQMNTEAFF.